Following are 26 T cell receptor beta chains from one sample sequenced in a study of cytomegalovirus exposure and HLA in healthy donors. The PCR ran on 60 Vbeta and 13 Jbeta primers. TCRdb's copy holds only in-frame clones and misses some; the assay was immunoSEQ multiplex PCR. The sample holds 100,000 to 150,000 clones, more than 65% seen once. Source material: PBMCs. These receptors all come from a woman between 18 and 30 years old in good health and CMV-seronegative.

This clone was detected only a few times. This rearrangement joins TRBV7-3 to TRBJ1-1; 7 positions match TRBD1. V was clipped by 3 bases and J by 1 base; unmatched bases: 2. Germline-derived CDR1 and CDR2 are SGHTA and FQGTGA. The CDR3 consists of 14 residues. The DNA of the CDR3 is TGTGCCAGCAGCTTGACAGGGCCGAACACTGAAGCTTTCTTT. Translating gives CASSLTGPNTEAFF.

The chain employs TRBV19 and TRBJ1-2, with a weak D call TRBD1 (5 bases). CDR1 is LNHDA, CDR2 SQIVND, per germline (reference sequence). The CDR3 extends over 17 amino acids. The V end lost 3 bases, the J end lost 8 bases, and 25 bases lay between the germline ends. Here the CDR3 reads CASSIQVAWGPVQGYTF. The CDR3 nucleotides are TGTGCCAGTAGTATCCAGGTCGCCTGGGGCCCAGTTCAAGGCTACACCTTC.

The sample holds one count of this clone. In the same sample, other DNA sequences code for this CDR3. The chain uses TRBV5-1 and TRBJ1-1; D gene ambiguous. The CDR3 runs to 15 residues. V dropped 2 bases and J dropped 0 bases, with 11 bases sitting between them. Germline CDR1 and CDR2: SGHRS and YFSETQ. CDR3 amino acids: CASSLVADMNTEAFF. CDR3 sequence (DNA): TGCGCCAGCAGCTTAGTAGCGGATATGAACACTGAAGCTTTCTTT.

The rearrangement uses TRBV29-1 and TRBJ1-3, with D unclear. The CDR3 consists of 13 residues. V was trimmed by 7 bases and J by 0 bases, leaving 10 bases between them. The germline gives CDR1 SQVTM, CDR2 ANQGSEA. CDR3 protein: CSAGSPSGNTIYF. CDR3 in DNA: TGCAGCGCCGGGAGTCCCTCTGGAAACACCATATATTTT.

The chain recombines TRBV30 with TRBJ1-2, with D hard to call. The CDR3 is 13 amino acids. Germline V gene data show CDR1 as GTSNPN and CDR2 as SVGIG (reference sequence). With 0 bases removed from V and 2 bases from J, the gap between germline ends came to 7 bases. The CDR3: CAWSVGLNYGYTF. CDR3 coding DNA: TGTGCCTGGAGTGTCGGTTTGAACTATGGCTACACCTTC.

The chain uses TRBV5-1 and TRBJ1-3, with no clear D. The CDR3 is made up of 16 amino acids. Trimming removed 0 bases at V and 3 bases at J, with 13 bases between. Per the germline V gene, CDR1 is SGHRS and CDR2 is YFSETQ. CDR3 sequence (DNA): TGCGCCAGCAGCTTGGTTGCAGGCCCGGTTGGAAACACCATATATTTT. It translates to CASSLVAGPVGNTIYF.

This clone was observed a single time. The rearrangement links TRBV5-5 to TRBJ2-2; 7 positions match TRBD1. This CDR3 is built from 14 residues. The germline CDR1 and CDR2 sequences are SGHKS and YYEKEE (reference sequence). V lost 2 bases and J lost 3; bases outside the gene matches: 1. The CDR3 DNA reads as TGTGCCAGCAGCTTACAGGGGCACACCGGGGAGCTGTTTTTT. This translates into CASSLQGHTGELFF.

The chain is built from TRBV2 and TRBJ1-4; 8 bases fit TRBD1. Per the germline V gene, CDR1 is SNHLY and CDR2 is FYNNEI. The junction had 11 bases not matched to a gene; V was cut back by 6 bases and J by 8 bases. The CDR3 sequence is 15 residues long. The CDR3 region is CASRERQGWDEKLFF. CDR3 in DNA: TGTGCCAGCAGGGAGAGACAGGGGTGGGACGAAAAACTGTTTTTT.

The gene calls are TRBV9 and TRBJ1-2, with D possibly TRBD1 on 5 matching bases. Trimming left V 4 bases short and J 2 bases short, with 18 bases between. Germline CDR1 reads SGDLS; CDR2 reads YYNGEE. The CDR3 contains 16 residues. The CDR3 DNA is TGTGCCAGCAGCTCACGTGGGGGACTCAGCAACTATGGCTACACCTTC. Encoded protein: CASSSRGGLSNYGYTF.

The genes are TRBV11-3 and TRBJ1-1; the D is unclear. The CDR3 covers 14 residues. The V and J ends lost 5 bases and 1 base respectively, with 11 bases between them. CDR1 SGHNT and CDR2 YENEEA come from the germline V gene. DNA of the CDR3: TGTGCCAGCAGCCCAGCGAGTGGGAACACTGAAGCTTTCTTT. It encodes CASSPASGNTEAFF.

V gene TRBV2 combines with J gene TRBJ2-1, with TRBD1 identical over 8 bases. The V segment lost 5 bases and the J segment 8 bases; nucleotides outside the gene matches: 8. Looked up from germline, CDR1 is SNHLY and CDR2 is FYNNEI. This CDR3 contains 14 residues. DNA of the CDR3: TGTGCCAGCAGTTCCAGACAGGGGTGGGATGAGCAGTTCTTC. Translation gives CASSSRQGWDEQFF.

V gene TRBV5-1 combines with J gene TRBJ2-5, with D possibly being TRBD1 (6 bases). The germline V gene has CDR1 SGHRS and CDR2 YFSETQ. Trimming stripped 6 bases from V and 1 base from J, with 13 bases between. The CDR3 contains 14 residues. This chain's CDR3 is CASTGQGRQETQYF. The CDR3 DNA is TGCGCCAGCACTGGTCAGGGGCGCCAAGAGACCCAGTACTTC.

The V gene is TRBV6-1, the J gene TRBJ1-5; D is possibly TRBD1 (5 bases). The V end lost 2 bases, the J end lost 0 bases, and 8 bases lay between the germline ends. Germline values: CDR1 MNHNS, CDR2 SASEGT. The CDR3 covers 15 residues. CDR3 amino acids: CASSEWGDSNQPQHF. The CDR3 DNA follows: TGTGCCAGCAGTGAATGGGGGGATAGCAATCAGCCCCAGCATTTT.

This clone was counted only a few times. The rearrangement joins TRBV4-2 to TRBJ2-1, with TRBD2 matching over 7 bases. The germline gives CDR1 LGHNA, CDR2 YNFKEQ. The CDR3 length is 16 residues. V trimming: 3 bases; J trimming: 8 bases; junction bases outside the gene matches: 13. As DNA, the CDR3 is TGTGCCAGCAGCCAGGTGACGGGCGGGAGACGGCATGAGCAGTTCTTC. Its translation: CASSQVTGGRRHEQFF.

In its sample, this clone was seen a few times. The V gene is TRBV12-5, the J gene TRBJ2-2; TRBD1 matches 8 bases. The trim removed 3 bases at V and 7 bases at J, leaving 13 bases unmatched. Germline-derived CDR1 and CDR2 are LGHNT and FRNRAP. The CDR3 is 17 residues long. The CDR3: CASGFGTGKEIGGELFF. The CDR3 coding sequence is TGTGCTAGTGGTTTTGGGACAGGTAAAGAAATCGGCGGGGAGCTGTTTTTT.

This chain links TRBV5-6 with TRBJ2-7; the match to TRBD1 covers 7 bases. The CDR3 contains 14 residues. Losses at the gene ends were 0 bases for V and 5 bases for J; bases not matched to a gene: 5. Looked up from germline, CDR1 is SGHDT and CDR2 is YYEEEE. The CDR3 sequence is CASSLGSTGDEQYF. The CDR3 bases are TGTGCCAGCAGCTTGGGAAGCACAGGGGACGAGCAGTACTTC.

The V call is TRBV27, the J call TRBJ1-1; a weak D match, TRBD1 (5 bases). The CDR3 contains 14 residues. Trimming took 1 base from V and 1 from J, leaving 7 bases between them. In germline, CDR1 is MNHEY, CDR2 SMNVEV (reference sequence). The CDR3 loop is CASSLFTGNTEAFF. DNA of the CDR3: TGTGCCAGCAGTTTATTCACAGGGAACACTGAAGCTTTCTTT.

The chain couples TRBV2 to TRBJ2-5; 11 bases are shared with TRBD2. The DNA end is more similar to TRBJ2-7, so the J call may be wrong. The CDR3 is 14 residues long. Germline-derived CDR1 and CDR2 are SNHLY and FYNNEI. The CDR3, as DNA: TGTGCCATCCTAGGGACTAGCGGAACCTACGAGCAGTACTTC. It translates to CAILGTSGTYEQYF.

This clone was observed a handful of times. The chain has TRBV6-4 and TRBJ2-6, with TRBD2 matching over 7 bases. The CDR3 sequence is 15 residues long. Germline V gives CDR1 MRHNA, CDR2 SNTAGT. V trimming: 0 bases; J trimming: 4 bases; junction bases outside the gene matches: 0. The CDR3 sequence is CASSDSAGGANVLTF. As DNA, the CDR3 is TGTGCCAGCAGTGACTCAGCGGGGGGGGCCAACGTCCTGACTTTC.

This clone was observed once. As DNA, the CDR3 is TGTGCCAGCAGTTCACCGAGCTCCTATAATTCACCCCTCCACTTT. Protein sequence: CASSSPSSYNSPLHF. V usage is TRBV28 and J usage is TRBJ1-6; D not resolved. Trimming took off 4 bases at V and 0 bases at J, with 7 bases between the two ends. CDR3 length: 15 residues. CDR1 MDHEN and CDR2 SYDVKM come from the germline V gene.

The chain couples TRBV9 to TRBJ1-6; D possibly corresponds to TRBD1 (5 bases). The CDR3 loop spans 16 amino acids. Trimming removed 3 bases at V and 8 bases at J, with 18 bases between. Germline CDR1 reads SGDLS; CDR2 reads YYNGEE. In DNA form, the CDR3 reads TGTGCCAGCAGCGCCTCCCGCTGGAGGGGAGATTCACCCCTCCACTTT. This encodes CASSASRWRGDSPLHF.

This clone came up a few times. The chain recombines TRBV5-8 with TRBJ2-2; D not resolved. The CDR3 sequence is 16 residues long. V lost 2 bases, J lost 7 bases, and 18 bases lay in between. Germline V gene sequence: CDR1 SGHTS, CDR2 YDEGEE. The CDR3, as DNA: TGTGCCAGCAGCTTAGACACCACCGGTAGTGGCGGGGAGCTGTTTTTT. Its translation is CASSLDTTGSGGELFF.

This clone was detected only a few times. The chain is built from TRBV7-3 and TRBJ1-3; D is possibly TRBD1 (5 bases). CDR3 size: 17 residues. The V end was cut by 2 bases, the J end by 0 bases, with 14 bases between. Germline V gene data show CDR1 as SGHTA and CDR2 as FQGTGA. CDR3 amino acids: CASSLGAGGISGNTIYF. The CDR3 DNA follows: TGTGCCAGCAGCTTAGGGGCAGGTGGGATCTCTGGAAACACCATATATTTT. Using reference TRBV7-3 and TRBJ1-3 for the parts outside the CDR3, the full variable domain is GAGVSQTPSNKVTEKGKYVELRCDPISGHTALYWYRQSLGQGPEFLIYFQGTGAADDSGLPNDRFFAVRPEGSVSTLKIQRTERGDSAVYLCASSLGAGGISGNTIYFGEGSWLTVV.

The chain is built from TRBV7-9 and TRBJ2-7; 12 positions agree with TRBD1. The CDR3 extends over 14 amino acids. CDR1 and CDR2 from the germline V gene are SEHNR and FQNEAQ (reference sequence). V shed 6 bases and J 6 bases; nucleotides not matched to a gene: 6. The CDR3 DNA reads TGTGCCAGCAGACCCGGGACAGGGGGCGGCGAGCAGTACTTC. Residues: CASRPGTGGGEQYF.

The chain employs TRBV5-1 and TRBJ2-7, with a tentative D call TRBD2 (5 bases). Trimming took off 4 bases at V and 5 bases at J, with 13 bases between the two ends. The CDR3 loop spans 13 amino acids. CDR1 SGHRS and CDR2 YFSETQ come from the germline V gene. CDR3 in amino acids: CASSPQRVDEQYF. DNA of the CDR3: TGCGCCAGCAGCCCCCAGAGGGTTGACGAGCAGTACTTC.

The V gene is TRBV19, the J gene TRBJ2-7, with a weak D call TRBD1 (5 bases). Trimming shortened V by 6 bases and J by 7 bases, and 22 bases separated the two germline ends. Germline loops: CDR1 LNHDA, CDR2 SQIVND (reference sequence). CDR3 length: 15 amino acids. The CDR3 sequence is CASRDTTARPLEQYF. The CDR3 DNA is TGTGCCAGTAGGGACACGACAGCGCGACCATTAGAGCAGTACTTC. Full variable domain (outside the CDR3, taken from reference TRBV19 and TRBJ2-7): DGGITQSPKYLFRKEGQNVTLSCEQNLNHDAMYWYRQDPGQGLRLIYYSQIVNDFQKGDIAEGYSVSREKKESFPLTVTSAQKNPTAFYLCASRDTTARPLEQYFGPGTRLTVT.